A selection of T cell receptor beta chains follows, all from one sample in a study of blood T cells in healthy people across ages. Via MiXCR, TCRdb re-called the 5' RACE reads, giving one row per CDR3 protein. The sample holds about 680,000 distinct CDR3 sequences; 49% are singletons and the top ten take around a third. Material: blood. These receptors were collected from a woman aged 55-70 years in good health. Each CDR3 is given with its conserved first and last residue. D genes are given only for firm matches. Clone sizes are given selectively: once, few, many, or a class where the clone is expanded.

clone size	J gene	D gene	V gene	CDR3 DNA	CDR3 protein
-	TRBJ2-2	-	TRBV20-1	TGCAGTGCTAGAGAGGTGGTAGGGGGATATACCGGGGAGCTGTTTTTT	CSAREVVGGYTGELFF
-	TRBJ2-7	TRBD1	TRBV27	TGTGCCAGCAGTTTTGGGACAGCAACGGGAGAGCAGTACTTC	CASSFGTATGEQYF
many	TRBJ2-1	-	TRBV7-8	TGTGCCAGCAGCTTCACCCCATATGAGCAGTTCTTC	CASSFTPYEQFF
-	TRBJ1-4	-	TRBV7-9	TGTGCCAGCAGCTCCGGGACATGGGACGAAAAACTGTTTTTT	CASSSGTWDEKLFF
-	TRBJ2-5	TRBD2	TRBV4-1	TGCGCCAGCAGCCCCCGGGGGAGGGACCAAGAGACCCAGTACTTC	CASSPRGRDQETQYF
-	TRBJ2-1	-	TRBV6-2/TRBV6-3	TGTGCCGGCAGTTATGAATTGGGCGGGATCTCAGAAGAGCAGTTCTTC	CAGSYELGGISEEQFF
-	TRBJ2-5	-	TRBV7-9	TGTGCCAGCAGCTTAGTAGCGACCTCCCCAATAGGCAATGAGCAGTACTTC	CASSLVATSPIGNEQYF
-	TRBJ2-1	TRBD2	TRBV7-2	TGTGCCAGCAGCTTAGCGCTGGCTAGCGGGTTCTCCTACAATGAGCAGTTCTTC	CASSLALASGFSYNEQFF
few	TRBJ1-1	-	TRBV29-1	TGCAGCGTTACCGGGACAAGAGAAGCTTTCTTT	CSVTGTREAFF
-	TRBJ1-1	-	TRBV20-1	TGCAGTGCTAGAGACCCTAGGAGGGGGGCGACTGAAGCTTTCTTT	CSARDPRRGATEAFF
-	TRBJ2-1	TRBD2	TRBV6-6	TGTGCCAGCAGTTACTCGCTAGCGGGAGGATACAATAAGCAGTTCTTC	CASSYSLAGGYNKQFF
-	TRBJ2-3	-	TRBV7-3	TGTGCCAGCAGCTTACAGGGGACGAGCACAGATACGCAGTATTTT	CASSLQGTSTDTQYF